The source of this T cell receptor beta chain is a study of CD4+ T cells in melanoma. Study observations and caveats: A reported correlation linked neoantigen-specific CD4+ T cells to CD8+, macrophage and B cell function. Neoantigen-specific CD4+ T cells in melanoma reportedly had diverse differentiation states.

A remark on this clone: Its antigen is currently unknown.

Using immunoSEQ multiplex PCR, the repertoire was profiled, and TCRdb retains in-frame clones only, with some absent. The sample consists of about 6,600 clones, approximately 69% of them appearing once. This CDR3 is 17 amino acids long. This chain connects TRBV21-1 to TRBJ2-7; no check of the table's D call, TRBD1, against the DNA was made. TRBV21-1 is annotated as a pseudogene. The receptor was isolated from a human donor with melanoma. The specimen was cells from a culture (not recorded whether cultured in vitro). CDR3 DNA sequence: TGTGCCAGCAGCGCACGTCTACGGGACAGGGTCAGTTACGAGCAGTACTTC. This codes for CASSARLRDRVSYEQYF.